Below, 22 T cell receptor beta chains from the same sample are listed, as sequenced in a study of identical twins. One entry per CDR3 protein results from TCRdb running MiXCR on the 5' RACE reads. The repertoire holds about 720,000 distinct CDR3 sequences, with about 9.4% as singletons. The sample was also linked to a second study, of yellow fever vaccine responses in identical twins.

The specimen was PBMCs. These receptors all come from a woman between 18 and 29 years old in good health.

This clonotype was recorded at least ten times. V usage is TRBV29-1 and J usage is TRBJ2-3; D gene uncertain. CDR3 length: 13 residues. Germline CDR1 and CDR2: SQVTM and ANQGSEA. Here the CDR3 reads CSARTTSTDTQYF. The CDR3 DNA reads as TGCAGTGCCCGGACGACTAGCACAGATACGCAGTATTTT.

This clonotype has a handful of counts. The chain is built from TRBV7-9 and TRBJ1-4; 10 bases match TRBD1. The CDR3 has 17 amino acids. J gave up 4 bases and V 3 bases, and 8 bases lay outside the gene matches. In germline, CDR1 is SEHNR, CDR2 FQNEAQ (reference sequence). The CDR3 sequence: CASSFETGGRINEKLFF. The CDR3 bases are TGTGCCAGCAGCTTCGAGACAGGGGGCCGTATTAATGAAAAACTGTTTTTT. The full variable domain, completed using reference TRBV7-9 and TRBJ1-4, is DTGVSQNPRHKITKRGQNVTFRCDPISEHNRLYWYRQTLGQGPEFLTYFQNEAQLEKSRLLSDRFSAERPKGSFSTLEIQRTEQGDSAMYLCASSFETGGRINEKLFFGSGTQLSVL.

This clonotype was detected a few times. The chain links TRBV5-6 to TRBJ1-1, with 10 bases identical to TRBD1. The CDR3 has 16 amino acids. Germline CDR1 and CDR2: SGHDT and YYEEEE. V was clipped by 5 bases and J by 1 base; unmatched bases: 8. CDR3 residues: CASRKRQGAPNTEAFF. The DNA for the CDR3 is TGTGCCAGCAGAAAACGACAGGGGGCACCGAACACTGAAGCTTTCTTT.

V and J are TRBV19 and TRBJ2-5; TRBD1 might be the D (6 bases). Germline lookup yields CDR1 LNHDA and CDR2 SQIVND (reference sequence). Between the trimmed V and J ends, which lost 3 bases and 5 bases, there was a span of 10 bases. The CDR3 runs 13 residues. The CDR3 DNA follows: TGTGCCAGTAGTATCACAGGGATGGAGACCCAGTACTTC. This codes for CASSITGMETQYF.

In the case of this clonotype: This sequence may be a read error, since a much larger clone differs from it by one base. V is TRBV7-2 and J is TRBJ2-1; TRBD2 is a possible D gene (5 bases). This CDR3 spans 15 amino acids. Germline loops: CDR1 SGHTA, CDR2 FQGNSA. The CDR3 region has the DNA TGTGCCGGCAGCTCTCAACGTTTCGGGAACAATGAGCAGTTCTTC. It specifies CAGSSQRFGNNEQFF.

This clonotype was seen repeatedly, ten times or more. The chain joins TRBV3-1 to TRBJ2-1; 10 nucleotides line up with TRBD2. V lost 0 bases to trimming and J lost 6 bases; unmatched junction nucleotides: 2. CDR1 LGHDT and CDR2 YNNKEL come from the germline V gene (reference sequence). This CDR3 has 15 residues. CDR3: CASSQDRLAGNEQFF. The CDR3 nucleotides read TGTGCCAGCAGCCAAGATCGACTAGCGGGCAATGAGCAGTTCTTC.

This clonotype has at least ten counts. The chain couples TRBV7-2 to TRBJ2-7; 11 positions match TRBD2. J gave up 3 bases and V 2 bases, and 3 bases lay outside the gene matches. There are 15 residues in the CDR3. Germline V gene lookup returns CDR1 SGHTA and CDR2 FQGNSA. The CDR3 loop reads CASSLIAGGGYEQYF. The CDR3 DNA reads TGTGCCAGCAGCTTAATAGCGGGGGGGGGCTACGAGCAGTACTTC. The whole variable domain, remainder taken from reference TRBV7-2 and TRBJ2-7, is GAGVSQSPSNKVTEKGKDVELRCDPISGHTALYWYRQSLGQGLEFLIYFQGNSAPDKSGLPSDRFSAERTGGSVSTLTIQRTQQEDSAVYLCASSLIAGGGYEQYFGPGTRLTVT.

This clonotype was seen at least ten times. The rearrangement links TRBV20-1 to TRBJ1-6, with TRBD1 identical over 11 bases. The V gene's germline CDR1 is DFQATT and CDR2 SNEGSKA (reference sequence). This CDR3 is 16 amino acids long. Trimming removed 0 bases from V and 9 bases from J; junction bases left unmatched: 7. In DNA, the CDR3 is TGCAGTGCTAGAGACCATGGGACAGGGGGTCGTTCACCCCTCCACTTT. Amino acid sequence: CSARDHGTGGRSPLHF.

This sequence joins TRBV10-3 and TRBJ2-7; D is perhaps TRBD1 (6 bases). The V gene lost 3 bases and the J gene lost 0 bases, with 12 bases spanning the gap. The CDR3 loop spans 15 amino acids. Germline V gene lookup returns CDR1 ENHRY and CDR2 SYGVKD. The chain's CDR3 is CAISDPRQASYEQYF. CDR3 in DNA: TGTGCCATCAGTGATCCGAGACAGGCCTCCTACGAGCAGTACTTC.

The rearrangement uses TRBV5-4 and TRBJ2-5; TRBD2 matches 13 bases. V gave up 3 bases and J gave up 4 bases; unmatched junction bases: 6. Germline V gives CDR1 SGHNT, CDR2 YYREEE (reference sequence). The CDR3 contains 16 residues. CDR3 DNA: TGTGCCAGCAGCTGGGGGACTAGCGGGATGCGAGAGACCCAGTACTTC. Protein product: CASSWGTSGMRETQYF.

V usage is TRBV4-1 and J usage is TRBJ1-5; the match to TRBD1 covers 7 bases. There are 15 residues in the CDR3. CDR1 and CDR2 from the germline V gene are MGHRA and YSYEKL. With 2 bases clipped from V and 3 bases from J, the junction kept 4 bases outside the gene matches. The CDR3 DNA follows: TGCGCCAGCAGCCAACAAGGGACAGTCAATCAGCCCCAGCATTTT. Its translation: CASSQQGTVNQPQHF.

Many counts were recorded for this clonotype. The J gene is TRBJ1-1, the V gene TRBV27; D call uncertain. From germline, CDR1 is MNHEY and CDR2 SMNVEV (reference sequence). This CDR3 is built from 13 residues. Trimming took off 3 bases at V and 0 bases at J, with 5 bases between the two ends. CDR3 nucleotide sequence: TGTGCCAGCAGTTTTTCCCTGAACACTGAAGCTTTCTTT. It codes for CASSFSLNTEAFF.

The V and J genes are TRBV15 and TRBJ2-7, with 8 nucleotides matching TRBD2. V gave up 5 bases and J gave up 6 bases; unmatched junction bases: 9. CDR1 and CDR2 (germline): LNHNV, YYDKDF (reference sequence). The CDR3 runs 14 residues. The CDR3 nucleotides are TGTGCCACCAGCTCCCAGCGGGGGCTGAGCGAGCAGTACTTC. This translates into CATSSQRGLSEQYF.

This clonotype was observed a handful of times. J is TRBJ2-7 and V is TRBV7-9; 7 positions agree with TRBD2. Germline V CDR1 and CDR2: SEHNR, FQNEAQ (reference sequence). The CDR3 runs 16 residues. The V segment lost 4 bases and the J segment 1 base; nucleotides outside the gene matches: 10. CDR3: CASSSPKTSPSYEQYF. The CDR3 coding sequence is TGTGCCAGCAGCTCGCCTAAGACTAGCCCGTCCTACGAGCAGTACTTC.

This clonotype was counted ten times or more. The V gene is TRBV5-1, the J gene TRBJ2-7; TRBD1 agrees at 7 bases. Germline V gene sequence: CDR1 SGHRS, CDR2 YFSETQ. V dropped 4 bases and J dropped 4; count of bases not matched to a gene: 8. CDR3 length: 14 residues. The CDR3 nucleotides are TGCGCCAGCAGCCTGGACAGGACGGCGTACGAGCAGTACTTC. Translating it yields CASSLDRTAYEQYF.

This sequence joins TRBV7-9 and TRBJ1-4; the D gene is possibly TRBD1 (5 bases). CDR3 size: 16 residues. V dropped 3 bases and J dropped 7 bases, with 18 bases sitting between them. CDR1 is SEHNR, CDR2 FQNEAQ, per germline (reference sequence). The CDR3, as DNA: TGTGCCAGCAGCTTGACGGGACCCACGGGGGTTGAAAAACTGTTTTTT. This gives the protein CASSLTGPTGVEKLFF.

This clonotype came up a few times. V usage is TRBV3-1 and J usage is TRBJ2-7; 9 bases fit TRBD2. The CDR3 spans 15 residues. V was clipped by 2 bases and J by 2 bases; unmatched bases: 4. The germline V gene has CDR1 LGHDT and CDR2 YNNKEL (reference sequence). As DNA, the CDR3 is TGTGCCAGCAGCCAACTAGCGGGACGTACCTACGAGCAGTACTTC. It is translated as CASSQLAGRTYEQYF.

This clonotype was observed a few times. J is TRBJ2-2 and V is TRBV2, with a weak D call TRBD1 (5 bases). V was shortened by 1 base and J by 5 bases, with 5 bases between the two germline ends. CDR1 SNHLY and CDR2 FYNNEI come from the germline V gene. The CDR3 spans 13 residues. CDR3 bases: TGTGCCAGCAGTGAAGGACAGACCGGGGAGCTGTTTTTT. Amino acids: CASSEGQTGELFF.

This clonotype appeared many times. The CDR3 loop is CASSHQGTGGLYEQYF. DNA for the CDR3: TGTGCCAGCAGCCACCAAGGGACAGGGGGTCTCTACGAGCAGTACTTC. V and J are TRBV3-1 and TRBJ2-7; the match to TRBD1 covers 11 bases. The CDR3 runs 16 residues. The ends lost 3 bases at V and 3 bases at J; junction bases unmatched: 7. Germline values: CDR1 LGHDT, CDR2 YNNKEL (reference sequence).

This clonotype occurred many times. J is TRBJ2-1 and V is TRBV10-3; 11 bases line up with TRBD2. V lost 0 bases and J lost 9; bases outside the gene matches: 4. Germline V gene lookup returns CDR1 ENHRY and CDR2 SYGVKD. The CDR3 covers 15 residues. CDR3 sequence reads: CAISESSTSGGEQFF. The CDR3 DNA reads TGTGCCATCAGTGAGTCGTCTACTAGCGGGGGTGAGCAGTTCTTC.

The sample holds a few counts of this clonotype. The V gene is TRBV7-9, the J gene TRBJ1-4, with D hard to call. This CDR3 spans 15 amino acids. CDR1 and CDR2 (germline): SEHNR, FQNEAQ (reference sequence). V gave up 2 bases and J gave up 0 bases, with 7 bases separating them. The CDR3: CASSLPVTTNEKLFF. Here the CDR3 DNA reads TGTGCCAGCAGCTTACCAGTGACAACTAATGAAAAACTGTTTTTT.

This chain joins TRBV7-2 and TRBJ2-3, with 10 nucleotides matching TRBD1. The germline CDR1 and CDR2 sequences are SGHTA and FQGNSA. V lost 5 bases, J lost 5 bases, and 10 bases stayed unmatched. CDR3 length: 16 amino acids. CDR3 residues: CASSLMGTGAGDTQYF. In DNA form, the CDR3 reads TGTGCCAGCAGCCTCATGGGGACAGGGGCTGGAGATACGCAGTATTTT.